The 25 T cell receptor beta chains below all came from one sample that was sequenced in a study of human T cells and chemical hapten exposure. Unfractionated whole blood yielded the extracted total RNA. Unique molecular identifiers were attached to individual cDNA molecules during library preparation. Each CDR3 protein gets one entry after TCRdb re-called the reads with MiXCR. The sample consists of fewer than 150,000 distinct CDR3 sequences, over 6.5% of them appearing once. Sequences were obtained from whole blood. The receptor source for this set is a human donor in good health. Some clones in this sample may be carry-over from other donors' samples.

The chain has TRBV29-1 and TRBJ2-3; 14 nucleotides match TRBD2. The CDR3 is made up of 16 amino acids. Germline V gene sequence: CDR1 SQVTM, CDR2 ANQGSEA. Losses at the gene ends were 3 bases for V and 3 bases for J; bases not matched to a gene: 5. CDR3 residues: CSVEGLAGVITDTQYF. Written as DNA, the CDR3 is TGCAGCGTTGAGGGACTAGCGGGAGTGATAACAGATACGCAGTATTTT.

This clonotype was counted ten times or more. The CDR3: CASSMKAGYNEQFF. The CDR3 DNA reads as TGTGCCAGTAGTATGAAGGCCGGGTACAATGAGCAGTTCTTC. This sequence joins TRBV19 and TRBJ2-1; D gene unclear. Germline V gene data show CDR1 as LNHDA and CDR2 as SQIVND (reference sequence). V was cut by 3 bases and J by 4 bases, with 10 bases left in between. The CDR3 totals 14 residues.

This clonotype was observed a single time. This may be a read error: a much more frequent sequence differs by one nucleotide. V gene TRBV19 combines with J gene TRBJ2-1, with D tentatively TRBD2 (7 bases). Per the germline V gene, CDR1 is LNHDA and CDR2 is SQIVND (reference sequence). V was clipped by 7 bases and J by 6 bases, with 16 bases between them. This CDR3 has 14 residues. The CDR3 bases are TGTGCCAGTACTGGACTAGTGGGGGCCAATGAGCAGTTCTTC. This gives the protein CASTGLVGANEQFF.

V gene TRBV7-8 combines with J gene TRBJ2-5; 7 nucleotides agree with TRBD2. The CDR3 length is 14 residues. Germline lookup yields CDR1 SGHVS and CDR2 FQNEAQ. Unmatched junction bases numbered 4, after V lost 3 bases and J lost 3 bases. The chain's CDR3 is CASSFSAGEETQYF. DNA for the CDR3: TGTGCCAGCAGCTTCAGCGCGGGGGAAGAGACCCAGTACTTC.

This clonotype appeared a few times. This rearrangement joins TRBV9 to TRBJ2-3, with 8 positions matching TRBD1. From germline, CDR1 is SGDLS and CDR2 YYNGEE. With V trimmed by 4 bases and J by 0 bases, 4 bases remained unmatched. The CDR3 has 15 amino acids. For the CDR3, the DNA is TGTGCCAGCAGCTTTCGACAGGGGAGCACAGATACGCAGTATTTT. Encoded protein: CASSFRQGSTDTQYF.

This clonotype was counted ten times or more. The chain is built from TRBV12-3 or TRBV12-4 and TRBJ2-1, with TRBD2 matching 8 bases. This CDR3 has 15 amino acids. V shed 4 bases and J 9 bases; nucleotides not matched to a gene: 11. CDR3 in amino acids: CASSSTSGSWSEQFF. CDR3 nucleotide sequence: TGTGCCAGCAGTTCGACCAGCGGGAGTTGGAGTGAGCAGTTCTTC.

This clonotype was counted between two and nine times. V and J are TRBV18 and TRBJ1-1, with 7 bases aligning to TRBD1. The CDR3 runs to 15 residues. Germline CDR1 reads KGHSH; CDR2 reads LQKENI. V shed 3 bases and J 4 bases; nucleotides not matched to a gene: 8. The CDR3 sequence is CASSPSGPGGTEAFF. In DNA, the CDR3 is TGTGCCAGCTCACCGTCGGGGCCAGGGGGCACTGAAGCTTTCTTT.

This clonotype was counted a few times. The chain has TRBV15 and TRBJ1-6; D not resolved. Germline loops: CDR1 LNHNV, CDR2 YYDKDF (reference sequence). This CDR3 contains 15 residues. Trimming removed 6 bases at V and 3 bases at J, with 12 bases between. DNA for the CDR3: TGTGCCACCAGACCCGGGCCGCACTATAATTCACCCCTCCACTTT. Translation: CATRPGPHYNSPLHF.

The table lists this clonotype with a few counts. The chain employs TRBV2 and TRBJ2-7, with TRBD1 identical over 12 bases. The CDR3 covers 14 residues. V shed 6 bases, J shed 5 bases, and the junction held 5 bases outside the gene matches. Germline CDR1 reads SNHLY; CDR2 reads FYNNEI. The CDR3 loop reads CASSPGTGGDEQYF. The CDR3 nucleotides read TGTGCCAGCAGCCCTGGGACAGGGGGCGACGAGCAGTACTTC.

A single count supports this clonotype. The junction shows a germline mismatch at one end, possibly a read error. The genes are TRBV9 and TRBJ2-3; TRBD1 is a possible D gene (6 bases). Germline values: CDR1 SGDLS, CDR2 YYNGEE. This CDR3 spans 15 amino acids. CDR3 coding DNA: TGTGCCAGCAGCGTAGAGTGGGGGCGCACAGATACGCAGAATTTT. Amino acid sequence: CASSVEWGRTDTQNF.

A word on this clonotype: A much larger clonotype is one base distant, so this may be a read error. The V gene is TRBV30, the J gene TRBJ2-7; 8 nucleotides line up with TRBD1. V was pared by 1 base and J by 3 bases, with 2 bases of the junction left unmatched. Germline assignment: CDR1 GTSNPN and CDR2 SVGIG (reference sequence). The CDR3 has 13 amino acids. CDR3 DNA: TGTGCCTGGAGTGAGGGACAGGACTACGAGCAGTACTTC. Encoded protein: CAWSEGQDYEQYF.

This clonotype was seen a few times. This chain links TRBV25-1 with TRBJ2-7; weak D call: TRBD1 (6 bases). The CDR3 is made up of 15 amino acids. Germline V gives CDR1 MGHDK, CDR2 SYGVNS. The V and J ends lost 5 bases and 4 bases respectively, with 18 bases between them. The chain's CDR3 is CASSRGTGTPYEQYF. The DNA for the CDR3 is TGTGCCAGCAGTCGTGGAACAGGGACACCTTACGAGCAGTACTTC.

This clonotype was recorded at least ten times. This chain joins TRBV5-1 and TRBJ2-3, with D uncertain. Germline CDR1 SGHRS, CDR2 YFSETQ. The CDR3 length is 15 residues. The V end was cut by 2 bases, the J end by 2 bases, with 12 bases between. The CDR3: CASSLRTEITDTQYF. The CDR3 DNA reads TGCGCCAGCAGCTTAAGGACGGAAATCACAGATACGCAGTATTTT.

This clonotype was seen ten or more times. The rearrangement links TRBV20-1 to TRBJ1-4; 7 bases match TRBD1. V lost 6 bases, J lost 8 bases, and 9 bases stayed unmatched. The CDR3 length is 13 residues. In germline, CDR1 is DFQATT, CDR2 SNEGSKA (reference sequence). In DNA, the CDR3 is TGCAGTGCCGTAAGGCAGGGGGGCGAAAAACTGTTTTTT. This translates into CSAVRQGGEKLFF.

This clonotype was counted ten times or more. CDR3 protein: CASGLIDRSGIQPQHF. In nucleotides, the CDR3 is TGTGCTAGTGGTTTGATCGACAGGTCAGGGATTCAGCCCCAGCATTTT. The chain uses TRBV12-5 and TRBJ1-5; tentatively, D is TRBD1 (6 bases). Trimming took off 2 bases at V and 6 bases at J, with 17 bases between the two ends. Germline V lookup: CDR1 LGHNT, CDR2 FRNRAP. There are 16 residues in the CDR3.

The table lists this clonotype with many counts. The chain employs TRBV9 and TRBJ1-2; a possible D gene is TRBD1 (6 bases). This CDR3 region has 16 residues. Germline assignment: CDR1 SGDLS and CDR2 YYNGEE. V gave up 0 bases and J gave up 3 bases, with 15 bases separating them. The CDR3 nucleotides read TGTGCCAGCAGCGTAGAGGACAGCGGGTTTTACTATGGCTACACCTTC. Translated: CASSVEDSGFYYGYTF.

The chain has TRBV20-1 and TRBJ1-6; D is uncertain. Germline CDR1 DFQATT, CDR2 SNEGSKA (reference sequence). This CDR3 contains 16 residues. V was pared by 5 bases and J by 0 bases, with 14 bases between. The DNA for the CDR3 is TGCAGTGCTCCCCAGGAGACTTCCTCCTATAATTCACCCCTCCACTTT. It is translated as CSAPQETSSYNSPLHF.

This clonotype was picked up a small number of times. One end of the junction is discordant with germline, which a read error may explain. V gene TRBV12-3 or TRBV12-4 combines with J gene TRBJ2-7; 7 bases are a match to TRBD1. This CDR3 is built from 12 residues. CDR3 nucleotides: TGTGCCAGCAGCGGACAGGTTCTTAGTGTGCACTTC. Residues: CASSGQVLSVHF.

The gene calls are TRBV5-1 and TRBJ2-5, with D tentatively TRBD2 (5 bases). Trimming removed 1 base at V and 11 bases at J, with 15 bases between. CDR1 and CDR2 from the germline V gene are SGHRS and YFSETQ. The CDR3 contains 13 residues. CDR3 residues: CASSLSGGGTQYF. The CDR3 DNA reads TGCGCCAGCAGCTTGTCGGGCGGAGGAACGCAGTACTTC.

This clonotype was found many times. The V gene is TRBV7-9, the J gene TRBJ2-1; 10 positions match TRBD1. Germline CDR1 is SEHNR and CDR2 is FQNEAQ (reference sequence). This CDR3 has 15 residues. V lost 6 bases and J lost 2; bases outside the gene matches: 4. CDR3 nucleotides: TGTGCCAGCAGTACGGGACAGGGGACCTACAATGAGCAGTTCTTC. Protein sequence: CASSTGQGTYNEQFF.

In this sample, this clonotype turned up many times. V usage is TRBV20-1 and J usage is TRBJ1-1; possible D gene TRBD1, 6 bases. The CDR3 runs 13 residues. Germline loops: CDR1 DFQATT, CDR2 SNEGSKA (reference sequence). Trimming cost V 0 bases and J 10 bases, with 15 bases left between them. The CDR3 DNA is TGCAGTGCTAGAGATACCCGACAGGCCGCAGCTTTCTTT. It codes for CSARDTRQAAAFF.

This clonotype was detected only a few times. CDR3 nucleotides: TGTGCCAGCAGCCGTAGGGACAGGGCGACCTACAATGAGCAGTTCTTC. It encodes CASSRRDRATYNEQFF. V gene TRBV7-8 combines with J gene TRBJ2-1; 9 nucleotides align to TRBD1. Germline CDR1 SGHVS, CDR2 FQNEAQ. The CDR3 spans 16 residues. With 5 bases clipped from V and 2 bases from J, the junction kept 7 bases outside the gene matches.

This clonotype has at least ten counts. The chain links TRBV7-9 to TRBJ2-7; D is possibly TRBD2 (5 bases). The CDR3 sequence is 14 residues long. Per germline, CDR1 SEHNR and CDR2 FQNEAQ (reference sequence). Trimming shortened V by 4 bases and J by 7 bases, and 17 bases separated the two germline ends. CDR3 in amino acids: CASSSPLAPGEQYF. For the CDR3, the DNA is TGTGCCAGCAGCTCCCCCCTGGCACCGGGGGAGCAGTACTTC.

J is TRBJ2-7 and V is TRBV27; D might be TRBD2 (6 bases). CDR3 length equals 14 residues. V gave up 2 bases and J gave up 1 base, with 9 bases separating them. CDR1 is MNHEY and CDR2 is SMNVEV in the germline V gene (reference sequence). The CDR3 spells CASSLRGASYEQYF. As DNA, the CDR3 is TGTGCCAGCAGTTTACGCGGGGCTTCCTACGAGCAGTACTTC.

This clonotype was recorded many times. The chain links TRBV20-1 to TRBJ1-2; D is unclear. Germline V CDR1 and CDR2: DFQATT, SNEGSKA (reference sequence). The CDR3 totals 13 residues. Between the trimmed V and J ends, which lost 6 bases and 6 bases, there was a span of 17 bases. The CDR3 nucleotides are TGCAGTGCCGCCCTCCCCTGGTCGCATGGCTACACCTTC. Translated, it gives CSAALPWSHGYTF.